Listed below are T cell receptor beta chains from one sample, sequenced in a study of shared clonotypes between healthy human individuals. Using immunoSEQ multiplex PCR, the repertoire was profiled, and TCRdb retains in-frame clones only, with some absent. The sample gives some 550,000 clones, around 97% of which show up once; 0.057% is in the top ten. Sequencing input: naive CD4+ T cells sorted from blood. All receptors come from a woman in her twenties or thirties in good health. Both conserved end residues are part of each CDR3. A D gene is named only where the DNA matches it firmly. Some rows have no size entry. The others give once, few or many, or a class for an expanded clone.

d_call,j_call,v_call,clone_size,cdr3_aa,cdr3_nt
NA,TRBJ2-1,TRBV7-9,NA,CASSLLGQSSSYNEQFF,TGTGCCAGCAGCTTACTTGGACAGTCGAGCTCCTACAATGAGCAGTTCTTC
NA,TRBJ2-1,TRBV10-1,NA,CASSEDRTLTRGRFF,TGCGCCAGCAGTGAGGACCGCACACTTACCAGGGGAAGGTTCTTC
NA,TRBJ1-5,TRBV6-1,NA,CASSDGGIENQPQHF,TGTGCCAGCAGTGACGGGGGTATAGAAAATCAGCCCCAGCATTTT
NA,TRBJ1-5,TRBV5-5,NA,CASSMEVSNQPQHF,TGTGCCAGCAGCATGGAGGTTAGCAATCAGCCCCAGCATTTT
TRBD2,TRBJ2-1,TRBV11-2,NA,CASSQVGVTSGVHNEQFF,TGTGCCAGCAGTCAGGTGGGGGTGACTAGCGGAGTCCACAATGAGCAGTTCTTC
NA,TRBJ2-7,TRBV4-2,once,CASSLRGPVDEQYF,TGTGCCAGCAGCTTGCGGGGGCCAGTGGACGAGCAGTACTTC
TRBD1,TRBJ1-2,TRBV7-9,NA,CASSSDRGGYGYTF,TGTGCCAGCAGCTCCGACAGGGGCGGCTATGGCTACACCTTC
NA,TRBJ2-2,TRBV19,NA,CASSIKQGSTGELFF,TGTGCCAGTAGTATAAAACAGGGTAGCACCGGGGAGCTGTTTTTT
NA,TRBJ1-5,TRBV19,NA,CASSIQFSAAGQPQHF,TGTGCCAGTAGTATACAGTTTTCCGCCGCTGGACAGCCCCAGCATTTT
NA,TRBJ2-1,TRBV4-1,NA,CASSRTVNEQFF,TGCGCCAGCAGCCGGACAGTGAATGAGCAGTTCTTC
NA,TRBJ2-2,TRBV14,once,CASSPRQNTGELFF,TGTGCCAGCAGCCCCAGACAGAACACCGGGGAGCTGTTTTTT